This T cell receptor beta chain originates from a study of spatial heterogeneity in lung cancer. Overall study: Fewer alpha-chain than beta-chain sequences were consistently detected. Whole-study results and caveats: Whereas they appeared in blood less at follow-up, ubiquitous expanded tumor TCRs appeared there more at resection.

Specified time point: sample taken at primary tumor resection. Researchers sequenced whole RNA taken from tumor, nontumor lung or frozen PBMC without sorting. The CDR3 has 14 amino acids. V dropped 3 bases and J dropped 3; count of bases not matched to a gene: 6. CDR1 is SGHDT, CDR2 YYEEEE, per germline. On each TCR cDNA molecule, a unique molecular identifier was present. In TCRdb, the 5' RACE reads were re-called with MiXCR into one record per CDR3 protein. The table records 60,000 to 90,000 distinct CDR3 sequences, 10% to 15% of them present only once. This clonotype was seen many times. Its antigen is not identified.

The chain uses TRBV5-6 and TRBJ2-7; 7 bases fit TRBD2. The sequence was collected from a male donor with early-stage non-small cell lung cancer. The material sequenced was PBMCs, taken at surgery. The CDR3 coding sequence is TGTGCCAGCAGCTCCGACCCTAGCGGCTACGAGCAGTACTTC. Its translation: CASSSDPSGYEQYF.